Sequencing of this TCR beta chain was carried out in a study of cytomegalovirus exposure and HLA in healthy donors. As for the study in general: A later analysis reported the 120 or so validation repertoires used the same platform as the roughly 700 first-cohort repertoires. Overall study findings and caveats: Some TCR beta chains (roughly 150 of them) were listed as cytomegalovirus-associated.

On this clone itself: The antigen remains unidentified.

Germline CDR1 reads PRHDT; CDR2 reads FYEKMQ (reference sequence). The CDR3 length is 15 residues. V was shortened by 2 bases and J by 13 bases, with 20 bases between the two germline ends. The validation cohort, a group of some 120 subjects, included the donors and was separate from the roughly 720-subject first cohort. Clones were read by immunoSEQ multiplex PCR, and TCRdb kept only the in-frame ones, dropping some. The sample has about 89,000 clones, less than 90% seen once. The chain links TRBV13 to TRBJ1-4; the D gene is possibly TRBD1 (6 bases). The sequence was obtained from a woman between 18 and 29 years old in good health and CMV-seropositive. Specimen: PBMCs. The CDR3 loop is CASSLQGPSRKGLFF. The CDR3 DNA sequence: TGTGCCAGCAGCTTACAGGGGCCCTCGAGGAAGGGACTGTTTTTT.